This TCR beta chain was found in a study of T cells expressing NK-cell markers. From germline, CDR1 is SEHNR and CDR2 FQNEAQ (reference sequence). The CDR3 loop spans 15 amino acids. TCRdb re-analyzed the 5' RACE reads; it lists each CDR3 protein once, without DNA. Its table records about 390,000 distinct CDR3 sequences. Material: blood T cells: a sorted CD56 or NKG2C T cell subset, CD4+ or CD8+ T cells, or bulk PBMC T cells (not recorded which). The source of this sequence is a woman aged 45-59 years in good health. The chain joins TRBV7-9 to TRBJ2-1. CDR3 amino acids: CASSLAEQLYNEQFF.